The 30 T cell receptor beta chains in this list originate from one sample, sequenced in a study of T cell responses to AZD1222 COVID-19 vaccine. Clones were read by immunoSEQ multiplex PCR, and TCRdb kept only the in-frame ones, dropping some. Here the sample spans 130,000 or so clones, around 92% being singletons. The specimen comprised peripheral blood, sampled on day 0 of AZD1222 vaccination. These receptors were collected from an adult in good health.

CDR3 coding DNA: TGTGCCAGTAGCCTCAGGGGCCAATCCACCGGGGAGCTGTTTTTT. This gives the protein CASSLRGQSTGELFF. The chain uses TRBV19 and TRBJ2-2; perhaps TRBD1 as D (6 bases). Germline CDR1 and CDR2: LNHDA and SQIVND (reference sequence). The CDR3 spans 15 residues. With 6 bases removed from V and 4 bases from J, the gap between germline ends came to 15 bases.

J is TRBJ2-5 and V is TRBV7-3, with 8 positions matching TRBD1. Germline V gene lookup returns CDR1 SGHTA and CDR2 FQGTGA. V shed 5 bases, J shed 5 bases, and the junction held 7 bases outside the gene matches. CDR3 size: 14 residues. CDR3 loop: CASSITGGLETQYF. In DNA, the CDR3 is TGTGCCAGCAGCATCACAGGGGGTTTGGAGACCCAGTACTTC.

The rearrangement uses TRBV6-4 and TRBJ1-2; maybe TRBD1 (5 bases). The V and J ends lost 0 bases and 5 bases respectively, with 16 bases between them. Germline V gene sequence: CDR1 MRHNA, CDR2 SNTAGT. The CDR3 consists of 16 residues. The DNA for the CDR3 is TGTGCCAGCAGTGACTCGAGTCGAGGACACACGTATGGCTACACCTTC. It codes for CASSDSSRGHTYGYTF.

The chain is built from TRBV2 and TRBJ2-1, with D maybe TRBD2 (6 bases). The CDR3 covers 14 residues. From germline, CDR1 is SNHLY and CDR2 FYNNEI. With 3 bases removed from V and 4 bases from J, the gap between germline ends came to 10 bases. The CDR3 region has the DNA TGTGCCAGCAGTGACCGGCGGGGTTACAATGAGCAGTTCTTC. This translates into CASSDRRGYNEQFF.

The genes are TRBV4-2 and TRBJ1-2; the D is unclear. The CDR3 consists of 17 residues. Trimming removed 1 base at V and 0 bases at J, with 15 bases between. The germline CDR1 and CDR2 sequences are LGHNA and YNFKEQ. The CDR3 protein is CASSQGAQLLPNYGYTF. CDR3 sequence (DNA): TGTGCCAGCAGCCAAGGGGCACAACTACTCCCTAACTATGGCTACACCTTC.

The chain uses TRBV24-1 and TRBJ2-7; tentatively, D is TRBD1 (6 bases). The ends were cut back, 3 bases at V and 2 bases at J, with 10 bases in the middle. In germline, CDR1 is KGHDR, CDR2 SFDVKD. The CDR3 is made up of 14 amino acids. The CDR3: CATSDTGSAYEQYF. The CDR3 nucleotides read TGTGCCACCAGTGATACAGGGAGCGCCTACGAGCAGTACTTC.

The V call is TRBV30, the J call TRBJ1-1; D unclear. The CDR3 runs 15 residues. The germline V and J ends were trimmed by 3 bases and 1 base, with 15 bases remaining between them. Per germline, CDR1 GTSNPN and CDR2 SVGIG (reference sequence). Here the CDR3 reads CAWRRFRASNTEAFF. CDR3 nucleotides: TGTGCCTGGAGGAGGTTTCGGGCTTCGAACACTGAAGCTTTCTTT.

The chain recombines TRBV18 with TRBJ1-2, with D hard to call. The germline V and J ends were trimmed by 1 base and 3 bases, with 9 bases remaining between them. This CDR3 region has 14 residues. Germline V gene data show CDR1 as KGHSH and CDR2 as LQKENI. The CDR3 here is CASSPQQTHYGYTF. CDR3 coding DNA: TGTGCCAGCTCACCACAACAGACGCACTATGGCTACACCTTC.

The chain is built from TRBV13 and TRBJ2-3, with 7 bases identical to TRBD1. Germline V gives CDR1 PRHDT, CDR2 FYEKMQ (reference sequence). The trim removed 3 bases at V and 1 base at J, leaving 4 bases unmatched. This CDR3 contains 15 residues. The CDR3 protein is CASSFRDRGTDTQYF. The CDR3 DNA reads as TGTGCCAGCAGCTTCCGGGACAGAGGCACAGATACGCAGTATTTT.

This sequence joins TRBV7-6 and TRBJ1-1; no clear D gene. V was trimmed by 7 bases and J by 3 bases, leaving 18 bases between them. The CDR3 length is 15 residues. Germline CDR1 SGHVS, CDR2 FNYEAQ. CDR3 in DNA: TGTGCCAGCACCGCCGGGATCCCCCGGGACACTGAAGCTTTCTTT. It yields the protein CASTAGIPRDTEAFF. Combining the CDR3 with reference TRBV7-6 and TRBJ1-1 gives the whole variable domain GAGVSQSPRYKVTKRGQDVALRCDPISGHVSLYWYRQALGQGPEFLTYFNYEAQQDKSGLPNDRFSAERPEGSISTLTIQRTEQRDSAMYRCASTAGIPRDTEAFFGQGTRLTVV.

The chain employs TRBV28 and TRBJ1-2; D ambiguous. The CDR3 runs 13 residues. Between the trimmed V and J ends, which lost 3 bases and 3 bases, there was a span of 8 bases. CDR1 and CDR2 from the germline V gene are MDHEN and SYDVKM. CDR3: CASSFPPHYGYTF. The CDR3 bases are TGTGCCAGCAGTTTTCCTCCACACTATGGCTACACCTTC.

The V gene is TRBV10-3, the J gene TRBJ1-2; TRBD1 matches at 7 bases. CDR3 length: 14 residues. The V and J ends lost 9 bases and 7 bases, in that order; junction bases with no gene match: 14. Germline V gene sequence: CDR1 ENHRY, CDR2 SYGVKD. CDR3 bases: TGTGCCATAGGGACAGCCCCGACGCTGGCTGGCTACACCTTC. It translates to CAIGTAPTLAGYTF.

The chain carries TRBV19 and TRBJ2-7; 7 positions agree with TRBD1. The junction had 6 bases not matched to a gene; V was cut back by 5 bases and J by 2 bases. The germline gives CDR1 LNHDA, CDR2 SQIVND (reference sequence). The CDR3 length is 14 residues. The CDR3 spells CASSDRDSAYEQYF. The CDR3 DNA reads TGTGCCAGTAGTGACCGGGACAGCGCCTACGAGCAGTACTTC.

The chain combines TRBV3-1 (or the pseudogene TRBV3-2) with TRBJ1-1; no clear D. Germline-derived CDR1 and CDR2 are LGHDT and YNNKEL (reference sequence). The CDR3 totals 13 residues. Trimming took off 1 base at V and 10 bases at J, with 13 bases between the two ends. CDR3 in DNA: TGTGCCAGCAGCCAAGTACGGGCCGGTGGAGCTTTCTTT. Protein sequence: CASSQVRAGGAFF.

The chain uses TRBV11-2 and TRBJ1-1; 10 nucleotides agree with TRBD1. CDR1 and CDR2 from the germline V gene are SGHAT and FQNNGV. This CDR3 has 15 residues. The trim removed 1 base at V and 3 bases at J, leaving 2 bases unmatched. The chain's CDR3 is CASSLVGTGDTEAFF. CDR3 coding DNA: TGTGCCAGCAGCTTAGTTGGGACAGGGGACACTGAAGCTTTCTTT.

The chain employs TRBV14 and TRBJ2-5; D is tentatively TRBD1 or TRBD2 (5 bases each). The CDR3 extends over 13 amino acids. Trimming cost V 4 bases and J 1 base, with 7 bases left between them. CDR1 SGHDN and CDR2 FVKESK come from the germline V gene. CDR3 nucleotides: TGTGCCAGCAGCCCCGGGGCCCAAGAGACCCAGTACTTC. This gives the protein CASSPGAQETQYF.

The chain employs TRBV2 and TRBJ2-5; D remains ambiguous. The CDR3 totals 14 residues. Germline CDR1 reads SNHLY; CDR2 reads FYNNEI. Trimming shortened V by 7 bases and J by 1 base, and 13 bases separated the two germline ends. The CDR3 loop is CASKNSRTQETQYF. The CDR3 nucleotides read TGTGCCAGCAAAAACAGCCGAACCCAAGAGACCCAGTACTTC.

CDR3 nucleotide sequence: TGTGCCAGCAGCTTAGACGGGACAGGGGGAGATACGCAGTATTTT. Amino acids: CASSLDGTGGDTQYF. This rearrangement joins TRBV11-3 to TRBJ2-3; the match to TRBD1 covers 11 bases. CDR3 size: 15 residues. The V gene end was trimmed by 0 bases and the J gene end by 5 bases; junction bases not matched to a gene: 1. Germline values: CDR1 SGHNT, CDR2 YENEEA.

CDR3 nucleotide sequence: TGTGCCAGCTCACCACCGGGAGGGGGGGACATTCAGTACTTC. Its translation is CASSPPGGGDIQYF. The chain carries TRBV18 and TRBJ2-4, with D tentatively TRBD2 (7 bases). Deletions cut 0 bases from V and 8 bases from J, with 11 bases between. CDR1 KGHSH and CDR2 LQKENI come from the germline V gene. CDR3 length: 14 residues.

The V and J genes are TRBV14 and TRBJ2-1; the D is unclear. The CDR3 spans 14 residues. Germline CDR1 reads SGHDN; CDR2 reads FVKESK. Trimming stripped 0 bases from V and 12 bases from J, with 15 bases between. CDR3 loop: CASSQDRVPPRQFF. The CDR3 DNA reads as TGTGCCAGCAGCCAAGATCGGGTACCCCCCAGGCAGTTCTTC.

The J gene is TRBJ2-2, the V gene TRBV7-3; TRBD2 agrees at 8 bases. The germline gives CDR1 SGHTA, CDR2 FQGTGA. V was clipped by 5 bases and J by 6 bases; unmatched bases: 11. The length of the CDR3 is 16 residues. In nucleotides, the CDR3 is TGTGCCAGCAGCCCAAGAGTAGCGGGGACGTCCGGGGAGCTGTTTTTT. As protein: CASSPRVAGTSGELFF.

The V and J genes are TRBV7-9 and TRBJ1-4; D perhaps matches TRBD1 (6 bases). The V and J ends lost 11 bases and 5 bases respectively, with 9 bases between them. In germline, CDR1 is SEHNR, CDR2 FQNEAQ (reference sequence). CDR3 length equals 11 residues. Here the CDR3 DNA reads TGTGCCTACAGGGAAAATGAAAAACTGTTTTTT. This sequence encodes CAYRENEKLFF. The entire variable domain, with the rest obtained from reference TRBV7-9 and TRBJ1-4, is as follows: DTGVSQNPRHKITKRGQNVTFRCDPISEHNRLYWYRQTLGQGPEFLTYFQNEAQLEKSRLLSDRFSAERPKGSFSTLEIQRTEQGDSAMYLCAYRENEKLFFGSGTQLSVL.

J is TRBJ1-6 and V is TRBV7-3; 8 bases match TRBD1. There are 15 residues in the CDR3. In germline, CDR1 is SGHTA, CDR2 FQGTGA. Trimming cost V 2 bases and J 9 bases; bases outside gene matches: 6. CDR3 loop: CASSLQGAASSPLHF. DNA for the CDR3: TGTGCCAGCAGCTTACAGGGGGCTGCGAGTTCACCCCTCCACTTT.

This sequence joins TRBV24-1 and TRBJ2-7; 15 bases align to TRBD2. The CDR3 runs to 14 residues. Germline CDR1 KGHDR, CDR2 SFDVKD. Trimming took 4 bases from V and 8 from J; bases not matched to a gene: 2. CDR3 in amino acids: CATSEGLAGGQQYF. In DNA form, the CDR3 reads TGTGCCACCAGTGAGGGACTAGCGGGAGGACAGCAGTACTTC.

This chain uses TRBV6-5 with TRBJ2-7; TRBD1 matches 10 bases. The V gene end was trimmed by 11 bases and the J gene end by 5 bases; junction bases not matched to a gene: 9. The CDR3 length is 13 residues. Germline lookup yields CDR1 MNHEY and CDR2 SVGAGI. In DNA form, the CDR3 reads TGTGCCGGGTGGGACAGGGGTTTCAACGAGCAGTACTTC. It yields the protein CAGWDRGFNEQYF.

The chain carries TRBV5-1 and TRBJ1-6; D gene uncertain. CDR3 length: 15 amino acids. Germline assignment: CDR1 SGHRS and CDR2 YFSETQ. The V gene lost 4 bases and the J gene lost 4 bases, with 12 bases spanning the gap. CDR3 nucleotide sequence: TGCGCCAGCAGCGTCCCTACTGGGTATAATTCACCCCTCCACTTT. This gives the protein CASSVPTGYNSPLHF.

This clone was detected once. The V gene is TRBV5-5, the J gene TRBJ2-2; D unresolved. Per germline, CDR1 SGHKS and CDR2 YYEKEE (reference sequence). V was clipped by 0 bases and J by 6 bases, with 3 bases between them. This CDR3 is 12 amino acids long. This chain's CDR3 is CASSLVAGELFF. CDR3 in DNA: TGTGCCAGCAGCTTGGTGGCCGGGGAGCTGTTTTTT. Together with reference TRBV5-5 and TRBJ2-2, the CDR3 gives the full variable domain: DAGVTQSPTHLIKTRGQQVTLRCSPISGHKSVSWYQQVLGQGPQFIFQYYEKEERGRGNFPDRFSARQFPNYSSELNVNALLLGDSALYLCASSLVAGELFFGEGSRLTVL.

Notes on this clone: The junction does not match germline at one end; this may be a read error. The CDR3 sequence: CAGSKGQGFYEQYF. DNA of the CDR3: TGTGCCGGTAGTAAAGGACAGGGCTTCTACGAGCAGTACTTC. The chain uses TRBV19 and TRBJ2-7; TRBD1 matches 8 bases. The germline gives CDR1 LNHDA, CDR2 SQIVND (reference sequence). There are 14 residues in the CDR3.

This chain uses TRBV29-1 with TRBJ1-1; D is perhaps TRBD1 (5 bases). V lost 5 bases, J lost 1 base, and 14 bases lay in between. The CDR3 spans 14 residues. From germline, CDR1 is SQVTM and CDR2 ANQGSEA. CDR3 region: CSVNLLRGNTEAFF. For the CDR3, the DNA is TGCAGCGTTAACCTTCTAAGGGGGAACACTGAAGCTTTCTTT.

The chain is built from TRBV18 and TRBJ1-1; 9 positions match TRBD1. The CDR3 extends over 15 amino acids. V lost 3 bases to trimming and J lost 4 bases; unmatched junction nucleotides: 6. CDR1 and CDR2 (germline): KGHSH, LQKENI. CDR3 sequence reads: CASSPRQGVATEAFF. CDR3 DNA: TGTGCCAGCTCACCCAGACAGGGGGTGGCCACTGAAGCTTTCTTT.